This TCR beta chain was identified in a study of cytomegalovirus exposure and HLA in healthy donors. A remark on this clone: What it binds is unknown.

Germline V gene data show CDR1 as LGHNA and CDR2 as YNFKEQ. This CDR3 comprises 17 residues. V lost 1 base and J 3 bases, leaving 16 bases between the germline ends. Study results and limitations: Specific recognition of CMV antigens was confirmed in vitro for a few chains (all CMV-associated). The authors enumerated over 150 TCR beta chains as linked to cytomegalovirus. The finding came from a later analysis; first-cohort TCR clusters tended to co-occur in the roughly 120 validation repertoires. Accounts indicate the classifier identified cytomegalovirus status with strong specificity and sensitivity.

Clones were sequenced by immunoSEQ multiplex PCR, and TCRdb holds only the in-frame ones, with some missing. This sample yields about 55,000 clones, of which 80% to 95% are seen a single time; 2.5% to 3.5% belongs to the top ten. Sequenced sample: PBMCs. This TCR was sampled from a man between 18 and 35 years old in good health and CMV-seronegative. This chain uses TRBV4-2 with TRBJ1-5; maybe TRBD1 (5 bases). For the CDR3, the DNA is TGTGCCAGCAGCCAAGTCGGGGGTGGGAGGGACAATCAGCCCCAGCATTTT. Translating gives CASSQVGGGRDNQPQHF.